These T cell receptor beta chains were read from a single sample in a study of CD8+ T cells in alopecia areata. Libraries were prepared by immunoSEQ multiplex PCR; TCRdb keeps only in-frame clonotypes and omits some of them. This sample has some 42,000 clones, with more than 90% found just once. Here the sequenced sample was CD8+ T cells sorted from blood, taken at week 24, from a patient treated with tofacitinib. These receptors originate from a human donor with alopecia areata. Both conserved end residues are part of each CDR3. A D gene is named only where the DNA matches it firmly. Only part of the rows carry a size: once, few, many, or a class if the clone is expanded.

D gene	clone size	V gene	J gene	CDR3 DNA	CDR3 protein
TRBD1	NA	TRBV30	TRBJ2-3	TGTGCCTCGTCCCCGGGACAGGGCTCCGATACGCAGTATTTT	CASSPGQGSDTQYF
NA	NA	TRBV28	TRBJ1-5	TGTGCCAGCAGTTTATATAGGGGGGCGCCCGCTATCGATCAGCCCCAGCATTTT	CASSLYRGAPAIDQPQHF
NA	NA	TRBV11-2	TRBJ2-1	TGTGCCAGCAGCTTGTGGACTCTCTCCTACAATGAGCAGTTCTTC	CASSLWTLSYNEQFF
NA	NA	TRBV6-5	TRBJ2-5	TGTGCCAGCAGTTATATTGGCAGGCAAGAGACCCAGTACTTC	CASSYIGRQETQYF
TRBD2	NA	TRBV11-3	TRBJ2-1	TGTGCCAGCAGCTTAAGGGCGGCGGGGGGGCCGCGTGAGCAGTTCTTC	CASSLRAAGGPREQFF
TRBD2	NA	TRBV7-9	TRBJ2-3	TGTGCCAGCAGCCACGCGCGGGGGACTAACACAGATACGCAGTATTTT	CASSHARGTNTDTQYF
NA	NA	TRBV6-6	TRBJ2-7	TGTGCCAGCAGCTTTCGGGAGAATTACGAGCAGTACTTC	CASSFRENYEQYF
NA	NA	TRBV29-1	TRBJ2-2	TGCAGCGTTGAAGAGGGGATCACCGGGGAGCTGTTTTTT	CSVEEGITGELFF
TRBD1	NA	TRBV13	TRBJ2-5	TGTGCCAGCAGCCCCACCCGACAGGGAAGAGAGACCCAGTACTTC	CASSPTRQGRETQYF
TRBD1	once	TRBV11-2	TRBJ2-1	TGTGCCAGCAGCTCCCGCAGGGGGCGATACAATGAGCAGTTCTTC	CASSSRRGRYNEQFF
TRBD1	once	TRBV7-8	TRBJ2-3	TGTGCCAGCAGCTTTAGGCTGGGACAGGGCGAGGTCCCAGATACGCAGTATTTT	CASSFRLGQGEVPDTQYF
NA	NA	TRBV27	TRBJ2-5	TGTGCCAGCAGTTTTACAACGGGGTCGTTACAAGAGACCCAGTACTTC	CASSFTTGSLQETQYF
NA	NA	TRBV4-3	TRBJ2-7	TGCGCCAGCAGCATGGGCCCGACAGGAGGAGGCTACGAGCAGTACTTC	CASSMGPTGGGYEQYF
NA	NA	TRBV6-1	TRBJ1-5	TGTGCCAGCAGTGAGCGCATGGAAGGTCAGCCCCAGCATTTT	CASSERMEGQPQHF
NA	NA	TRBV27	TRBJ2-3	TGTGCCAGCAGTTTGCCGGACAGCACAGATACGCAGTATTTT	CASSLPDSTDTQYF
TRBD1	NA	TRBV6-5	TRBJ2-4	TGTGCCAGCAGTTACTCGGACAGGGAGGTGGACATTCAGTACTTC	CASSYSDREVDIQYF
NA	NA	TRBV27	TRBJ2-7	TGTGCCAGCAGTTTGGGGGCGGGGACCCCCTCGGTGCAGTACTTC	CASSLGAGTPSVQYF
TRBD1	NA	TRBV5-1	TRBJ2-1	TGCGCCAGCAGAGCGACAGGGTCCAATGAGCAGTTCTTC	CASRATGSNEQFF
TRBD1	NA	TRBV29-1	TRBJ2-7	TGCAGCGTTGAAGATCCGGACAGGGAGTCCTACGAGCAGTACTTC	CSVEDPDRESYEQYF
NA	NA	TRBV19	TRBJ2-7	TGTGCCAGTAGTAACTTCCTCAACTACGAGCAGTACTTC	CASSNFLNYEQYF
NA	NA	TRBV29-1	TRBJ2-5	TGCAGCGTTTCCGGGCCGTGGGAGACCCAGTACTTC	CSVSGPWETQYF
NA	once	TRBV5-6	TRBJ2-7	TGTGCCAGCAGCTTAGGGGGACCATCCTACGAGCAGTACTTC	CASSLGGPSYEQYF
NA	NA	TRBV27	TRBJ2-1	TGTGCCAGCAGTTTATCTGGGACGATGTACAATGAGCAGTTCTTC	CASSLSGTMYNEQFF
NA	NA	TRBV27	TRBJ2-7	TGTGCCAGCAGGCCGGGGGACACCTACTACGAGCAGTACTTC	CASRPGDTYYEQYF